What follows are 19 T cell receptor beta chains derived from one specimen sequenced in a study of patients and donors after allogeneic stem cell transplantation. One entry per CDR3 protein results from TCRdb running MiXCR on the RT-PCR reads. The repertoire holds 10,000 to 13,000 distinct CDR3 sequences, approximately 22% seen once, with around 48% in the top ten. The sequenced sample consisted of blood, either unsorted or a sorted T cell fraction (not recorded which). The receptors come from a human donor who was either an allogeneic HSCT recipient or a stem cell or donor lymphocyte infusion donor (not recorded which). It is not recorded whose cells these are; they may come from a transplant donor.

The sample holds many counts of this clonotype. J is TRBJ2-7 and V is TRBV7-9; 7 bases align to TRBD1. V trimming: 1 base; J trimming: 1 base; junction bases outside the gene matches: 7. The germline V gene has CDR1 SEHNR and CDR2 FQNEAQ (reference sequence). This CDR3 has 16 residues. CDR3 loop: CASSLGDRTLSYEQYF. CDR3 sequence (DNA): TGTGCCAGCAGCTTAGGGGACAGAACCCTTTCCTACGAGCAGTACTTC.

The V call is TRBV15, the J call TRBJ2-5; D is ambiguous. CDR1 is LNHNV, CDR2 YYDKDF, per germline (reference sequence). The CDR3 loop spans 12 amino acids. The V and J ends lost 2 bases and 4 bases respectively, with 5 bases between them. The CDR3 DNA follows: TGTGCCACCAGCAGAAGGACAGAGACCCAGTACTTC. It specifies CATSRRTETQYF.

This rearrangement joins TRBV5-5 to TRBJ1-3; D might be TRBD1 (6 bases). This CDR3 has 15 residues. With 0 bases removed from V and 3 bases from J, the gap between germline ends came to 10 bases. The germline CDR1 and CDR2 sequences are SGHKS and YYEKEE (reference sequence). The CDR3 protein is CASSLAHRDGNTIYF. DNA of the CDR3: TGTGCCAGCAGCTTGGCCCACAGGGATGGAAACACCATATATTTT.

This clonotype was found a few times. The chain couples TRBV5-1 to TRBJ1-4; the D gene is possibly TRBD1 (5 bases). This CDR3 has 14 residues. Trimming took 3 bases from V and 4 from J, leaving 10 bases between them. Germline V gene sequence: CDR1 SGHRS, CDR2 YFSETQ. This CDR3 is CASSSDSVNEKLFF. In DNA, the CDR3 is TGCGCCAGCAGCTCCGACAGTGTTAATGAAAAACTGTTTTTT. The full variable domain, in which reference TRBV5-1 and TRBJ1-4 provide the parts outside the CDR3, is KAGVTQTPRYLIKTRGQQVTLSCSPISGHRSVSWYQQTPGQGLQFLFEYFSETQRNKGNFPGRFSGRQFSNSRSEMNVSTLELGDSALYLCASSSDSVNEKLFFGSGTQLSVL.

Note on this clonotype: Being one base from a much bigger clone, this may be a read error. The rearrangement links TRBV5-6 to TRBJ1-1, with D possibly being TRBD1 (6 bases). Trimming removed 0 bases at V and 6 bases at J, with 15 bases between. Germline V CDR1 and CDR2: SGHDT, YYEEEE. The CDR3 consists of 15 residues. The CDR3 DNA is TGTGCCAGCAGCTTGGTAGGCAGGGGAGACGCTGAAGCTTTCTTT. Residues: CASSLVGRGDAEAFF.

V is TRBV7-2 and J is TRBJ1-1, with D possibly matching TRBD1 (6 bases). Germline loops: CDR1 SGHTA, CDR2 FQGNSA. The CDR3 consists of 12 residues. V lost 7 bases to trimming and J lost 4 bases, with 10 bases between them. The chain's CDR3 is CASTRGGTEAFF. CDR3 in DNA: TGTGCCAGCACAAGGGGGGGCACTGAAGCTTTCTTT.

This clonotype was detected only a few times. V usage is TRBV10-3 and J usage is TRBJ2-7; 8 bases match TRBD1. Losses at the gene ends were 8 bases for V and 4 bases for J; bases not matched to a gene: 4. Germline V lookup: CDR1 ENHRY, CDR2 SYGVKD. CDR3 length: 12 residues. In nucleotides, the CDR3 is TGTGCCATCGCGACAGGGGTATACGAGCAGTACTTC. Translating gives CAIATGVYEQYF.

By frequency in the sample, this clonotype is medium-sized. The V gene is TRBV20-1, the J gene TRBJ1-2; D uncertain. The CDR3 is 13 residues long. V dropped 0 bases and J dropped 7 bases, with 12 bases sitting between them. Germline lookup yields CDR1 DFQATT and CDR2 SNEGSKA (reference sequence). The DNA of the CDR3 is TGCAGTGCTAGAGAAGGAACCCTCTCTGGCTACACCTTC. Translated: CSAREGTLSGYTF.

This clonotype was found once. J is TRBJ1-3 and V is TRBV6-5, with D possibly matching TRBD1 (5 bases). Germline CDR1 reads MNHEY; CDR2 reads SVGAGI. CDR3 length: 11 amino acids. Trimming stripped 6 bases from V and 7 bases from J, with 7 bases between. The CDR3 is CASSRGNTIYF. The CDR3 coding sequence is TGTGCCAGCAGCCGGGGCAACACCATATATTTT.

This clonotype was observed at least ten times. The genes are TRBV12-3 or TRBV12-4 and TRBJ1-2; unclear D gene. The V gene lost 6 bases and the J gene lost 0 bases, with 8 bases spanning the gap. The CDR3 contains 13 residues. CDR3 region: CASSRRANYGYTF. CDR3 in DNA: TGTGCCAGCAGCCGGCGAGCTAACTATGGCTACACCTTC.

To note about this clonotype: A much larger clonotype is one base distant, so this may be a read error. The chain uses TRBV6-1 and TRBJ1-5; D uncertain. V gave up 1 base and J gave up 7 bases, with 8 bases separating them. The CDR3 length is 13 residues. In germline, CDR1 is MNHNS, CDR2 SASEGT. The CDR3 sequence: CASSEVRVQPQHF. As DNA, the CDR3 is TGTGCCAGCAGTGAAGTGAGGGTGCAGCCCCAGCATTTT.

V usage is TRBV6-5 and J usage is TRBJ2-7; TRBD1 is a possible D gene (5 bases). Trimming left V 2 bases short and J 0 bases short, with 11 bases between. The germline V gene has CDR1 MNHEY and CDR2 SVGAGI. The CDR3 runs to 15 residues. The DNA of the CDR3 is TGTGCCAGCAGTTACCAGGGCCGATCCTCCTACGAGCAGTACTTC. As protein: CASSYQGRSSYEQYF.

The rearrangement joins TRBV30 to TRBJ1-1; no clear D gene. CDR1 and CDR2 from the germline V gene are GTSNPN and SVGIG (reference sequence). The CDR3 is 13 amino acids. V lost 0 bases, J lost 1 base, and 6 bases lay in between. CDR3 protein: CAWSVRENTEAFF. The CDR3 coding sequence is TGTGCCTGGAGTGTACGAGAGAACACTGAAGCTTTCTTT.

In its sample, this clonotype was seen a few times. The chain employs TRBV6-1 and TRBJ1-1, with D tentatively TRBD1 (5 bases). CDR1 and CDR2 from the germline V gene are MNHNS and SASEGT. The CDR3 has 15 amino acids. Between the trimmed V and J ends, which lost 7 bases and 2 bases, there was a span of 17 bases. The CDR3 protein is CASIKGTSGNTEAFF. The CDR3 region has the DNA TGTGCCAGCATCAAAGGGACCTCTGGAAACACTGAAGCTTTCTTT.

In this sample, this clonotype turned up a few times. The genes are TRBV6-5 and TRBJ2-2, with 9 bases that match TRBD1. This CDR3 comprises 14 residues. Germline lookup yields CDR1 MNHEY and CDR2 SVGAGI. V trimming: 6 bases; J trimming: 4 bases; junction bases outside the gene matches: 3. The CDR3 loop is CASSRQGGTGELFF. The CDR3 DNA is TGTGCCAGCAGCCGACAGGGGGGCACCGGGGAGCTGTTTTTT.

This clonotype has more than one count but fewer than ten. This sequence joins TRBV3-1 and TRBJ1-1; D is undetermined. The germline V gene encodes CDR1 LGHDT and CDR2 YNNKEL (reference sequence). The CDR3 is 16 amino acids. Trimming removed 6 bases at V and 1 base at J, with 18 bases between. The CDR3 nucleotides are TGTGCCAGCAGGCTATACAGTGCCTCCCGGAACACTGAAGCTTTCTTT. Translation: CASRLYSASRNTEAFF.

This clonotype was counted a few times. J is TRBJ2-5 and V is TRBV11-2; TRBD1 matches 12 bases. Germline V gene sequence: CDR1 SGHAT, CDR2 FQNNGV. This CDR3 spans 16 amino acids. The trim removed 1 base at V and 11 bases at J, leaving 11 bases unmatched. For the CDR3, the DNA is TGTGCCAGCAGCTTAGCCGGGACAGGGGGCGGAATCAAACAGTACTTC. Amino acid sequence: CASSLAGTGGGIKQYF.

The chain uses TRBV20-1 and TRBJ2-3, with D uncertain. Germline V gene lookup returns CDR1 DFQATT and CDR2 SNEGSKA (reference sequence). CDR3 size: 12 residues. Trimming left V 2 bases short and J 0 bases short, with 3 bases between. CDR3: CSARPSTDTQYF. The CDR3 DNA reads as TGCAGTGCTAGACCCAGCACAGATACGCAGTATTTT.

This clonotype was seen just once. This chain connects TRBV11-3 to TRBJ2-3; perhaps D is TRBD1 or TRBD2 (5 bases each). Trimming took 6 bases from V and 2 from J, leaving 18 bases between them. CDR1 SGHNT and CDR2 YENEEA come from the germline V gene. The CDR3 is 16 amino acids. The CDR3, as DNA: TGTGCCAGCAGGCGACGGGACGGGCATTCCACAGATACGCAGTATTTT. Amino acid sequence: CASRRRDGHSTDTQYF.